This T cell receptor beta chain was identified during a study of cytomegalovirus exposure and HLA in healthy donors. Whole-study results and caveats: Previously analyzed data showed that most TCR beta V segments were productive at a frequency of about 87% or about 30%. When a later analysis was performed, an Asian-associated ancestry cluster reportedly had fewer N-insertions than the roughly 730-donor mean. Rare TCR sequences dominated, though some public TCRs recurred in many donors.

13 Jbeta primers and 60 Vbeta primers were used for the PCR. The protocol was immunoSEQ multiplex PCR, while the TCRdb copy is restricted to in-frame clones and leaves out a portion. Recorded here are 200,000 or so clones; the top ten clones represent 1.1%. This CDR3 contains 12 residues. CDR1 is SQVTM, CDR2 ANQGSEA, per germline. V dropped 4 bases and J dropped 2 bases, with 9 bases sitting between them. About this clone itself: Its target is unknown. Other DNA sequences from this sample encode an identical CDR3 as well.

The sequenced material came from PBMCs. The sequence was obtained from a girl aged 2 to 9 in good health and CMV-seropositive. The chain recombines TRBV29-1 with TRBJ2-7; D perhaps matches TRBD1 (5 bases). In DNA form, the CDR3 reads TGCAGCGTTGGTGACAGCCCCTACGAGCAGTACTTC. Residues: CSVGDSPYEQYF.